Many counts were recorded for the clone carrying this T cell receptor (beta chain). The antigen remains undetermined. The ends lost 3 bases at V and 4 bases at J; junction bases unmatched: 7. The CDR3 loop spans 15 amino acids. Germline values: CDR1 SGHVS, CDR2 FQNEAQ. TCRdb re-called the 5' RACE reads through MiXCR, storing one row per CDR3 protein. The sample records roughly 180,000 distinct CDR3 sequences, 9.5% to 15% being singletons. The sample originates from a study of CD8 T cells in ankylosing spondylitis. Study-wide results and caveats: Seemingly distinctive of ankylosing spondylitis blood was a TCR beta motif formed by eight highly homologous variants.

This clonotype originated in a male donor with ankylosing spondylitis or in good health (not recorded which). Sequencing was performed on blood, either unsorted or a sorted T cell fraction (not recorded which). This chain links TRBV7-8 with TRBJ2-5, with 8 positions matching TRBD1. The CDR3 here is CASSFQGARRETQYF. For the CDR3, the DNA is TGTGCCAGCAGCTTCCAGGGGGCGAGGAGAGAGACCCAGTACTTC.